The rows below give T cell receptor beta chains drawn from one sample of a study of HIV-infected patients and healthy controls. TCRdb passed the 5' RACE reads through MiXCR, listing each CDR3 protein once. This sample has roughly 15,000 distinct CDR3 sequences, with more than 7.5% found just once. The sample was blood. These receptors were obtained from an adult in good health. Both conserved end residues are part of each CDR3. Clone size, where shown, is once, few, many, or a class for clones that have expanded.

v_call: TRBV6-2/TRBV6-3
j_call: TRBJ2-1
clone_size: few
cdr3_aa: CASSYGAGDYNEQFF

v_call: TRBV28
j_call: TRBJ2-7
clone_size: many
cdr3_aa: CASRIHDEAAAYEQYF

v_call: TRBV18
j_call: TRBJ1-1
clone_size: many
cdr3_aa: CASSPPGTTEAFF

v_call: TRBV4-2
j_call: TRBJ2-1
clone_size: medium-sized
cdr3_aa: CASSQVRSRMNEQFF

v_call: TRBV5-1
j_call: TRBJ2-1
clone_size: many
cdr3_aa: CASSSDRTYNNEQFF

v_call: TRBV18
j_call: TRBJ2-3
clone_size: medium-sized
cdr3_aa: CASSPGRAPDTQYF

v_call: TRBV28
j_call: TRBJ2-5
clone_size: -
cdr3_aa: CASSLPVQETQYF

v_call: TRBV5-1
j_call: TRBJ1-2
clone_size: many
cdr3_aa: CASSLYGQSEGYGYTF

v_call: TRBV20-1
j_call: TRBJ1-5
clone_size: many
cdr3_aa: CSAGQSNQPQHF

v_call: TRBV20-1
j_call: TRBJ2-7
clone_size: -
cdr3_aa: CSASRTGVEQYF

v_call: TRBV28
j_call: TRBJ1-1
clone_size: -
cdr3_aa: CASSSPRTVGAFF

v_call: TRBV6-2/TRBV6-3
j_call: TRBJ2-5
clone_size: medium-sized
cdr3_aa: CASSEEFRDPQYF

v_call: TRBV4-1
j_call: TRBJ2-3
clone_size: medium-sized
cdr3_aa: CASSQEDGGTQYF

v_call: TRBV4-1
j_call: TRBJ2-5
clone_size: many
cdr3_aa: CASSQEGGGTRETQYF

v_call: TRBV20-1
j_call: TRBJ1-1
clone_size: few
cdr3_aa: CSARDPGQGVYEAFF

v_call: TRBV6-2/TRBV6-3
j_call: TRBJ2-1
clone_size: medium-sized
cdr3_aa: CASSLAGENNEQFF

v_call: TRBV5-1
j_call: TRBJ2-3
clone_size: many
cdr3_aa: CASSTSLGTDTQYF

v_call: TRBV2
j_call: TRBJ2-3
clone_size: medium-sized
cdr3_aa: CASSEKGGPPTDTQYF

v_call: TRBV5-1
j_call: TRBJ2-5
clone_size: -
cdr3_aa: CASSLVSSGGQETQYF

v_call: TRBV5-1
j_call: TRBJ2-5
clone_size: many
cdr3_aa: CASSLGSQETQYF

v_call: TRBV7-8
j_call: TRBJ2-1
clone_size: medium-sized
cdr3_aa: CASSLGLTDEQFF

v_call: TRBV11-2
j_call: TRBJ2-3
clone_size: many
cdr3_aa: CASSLSLSDVIATDTQYF

v_call: TRBV7-9
j_call: TRBJ1-4
clone_size: many
cdr3_aa: CASARANEKLFF

v_call: TRBV11-2
j_call: TRBJ2-4
clone_size: many
cdr3_aa: CASSPDRVAKNIQYF

v_call: TRBV7-9
j_call: TRBJ2-3
clone_size: many
cdr3_aa: CASSPPTGGSGDTQYF

v_call: TRBV11-2
j_call: TRBJ1-1
clone_size: many
cdr3_aa: CASSFYRNTEAFF

v_call: TRBV12-3/TRBV12-4
j_call: TRBJ2-3
clone_size: many
cdr3_aa: CATRDRGYTDTQYF

v_call: TRBV11-3
j_call: TRBJ2-1
clone_size: medium-sized
cdr3_aa: CASSLAGSGPGRGEQFF

v_call: TRBV29-1
j_call: TRBJ2-2
clone_size: medium-sized
cdr3_aa: CSVEDSNTGELFF

v_call: TRBV27
j_call: TRBJ2-5
clone_size: medium-sized
cdr3_aa: CASSLSSPREGETQYF

v_call: TRBV7-9
j_call: TRBJ2-1
clone_size: many
cdr3_aa: CATLPPSYNEQFF

v_call: TRBV4-1
j_call: TRBJ1-4
clone_size: -
cdr3_aa: CASSQEGGNEKLFF